This record concerns one T cell receptor beta chain sequence. The data were obtained in a study of blood T cell repertoires in COVID-19. Across the study: PBMCs, B-cell-depleted T cells, or T cells provided the cDNA or gDNA that made up the material.

CDR3 length: 12 amino acids. Per the germline V gene, CDR1 is MRHNA and CDR2 is SNTAGT. V gave up 2 bases and J gave up 3 bases, with 4 bases separating them. This table comes from immunoSEQ multiplex PCR, and its TCRdb copy is limited to in-frame clones, with some not included. This table has under 300,000 clones, roughly 89% appearing once. The receptor was derived from a man aged 25 to 40 who had recovered from COVID-19. Sequencing was performed on peripheral blood. J is TRBJ1-2 and V is TRBV6-4, with D unclear. The CDR3 loop is CASSDSYYGYTF. The CDR3 DNA is TGTGCCAGCAGTGACAGCTACTATGGCTACACCTTC.